These T cell receptor beta chains were read from a single sample in a study of early T cells in non-severe SARS-CoV-2 infection. TCRdb re-derived calls from the 5' RACE reads in MiXCR, one entry per CDR3 protein. The data hold about 81,000 distinct CDR3 sequences, with 6% to 7% observed a single time. Sequencing input: whole blood. The receptors shown here come from an adult who was a healthcare worker with PCR-confirmed SARS-CoV-2 infection or an uninfected control (not recorded which). Both conserved end residues are part of each CDR3. D genes are given only for firm matches. The listing skips clone size in some rows; elsewhere it reads once, few, many or a size class.

D | size | J | V | CDR3 | DNA
. | many | TRBJ2-5 | TRBV6-1 | CASSALPQGPETQYF | TGTGCCAGCAGTGCCCTACCCCAGGGTCCAGAGACCCAGTACTTC
. | many | TRBJ2-7 | TRBV5-5 | CASSIGTGSYEQYF | TGTGCCAGCAGCATAGGGACGGGGAGCTACGAGCAGTACTTC
. | many | TRBJ1-2 | TRBV11-2 | CASSPGRTNYGYTF | TGTGCCAGCAGTCCGGGACGGACGAACTATGGCTACACCTTC
. | many | TRBJ1-1 | TRBV7-2 | CASSLGWRGAFF | TGTGCCAGCAGCTTAGGGTGGCGGGGGGCTTTCTTT
. | . | TRBJ1-6 | TRBV10-3 | CAISGTDNSPLHF | TGTGCCATCAGTGGGACAGACAATTCACCCCTCCACTTT
TRBD1 | many | TRBJ2-5 | TRBV29-1 | CSVAGTGETQYF | TGCAGCGTCGCCGGGACAGGCGAGACCCAGTACTTC
. | many | TRBJ2-5 | TRBV7-2 | CASSPSLSSGGTQYF | TGTGCCAGCAGCCCAAGCCTAAGCTCCGGGGGGACCCAGTACTTC
. | many | TRBJ2-7 | TRBV5-1 | CASSLVPVYEQYF | TGCGCCAGCAGCTTGGTACCAGTCTACGAGCAGTACTTC
. | many | TRBJ2-7 | TRBV5-1 | CASSPRDTMGEQYF | TGCGCCAGCAGCCCGCGGGACACCATGGGGGAGCAGTACTTC
. | many | TRBJ2-3 | TRBV6-2/TRBV6-3 | CASRRGSWTDTQYF | TGTGCCAGTCGAAGGGGGAGTTGGACAGATACGCAGTATTTT
. | . | TRBJ2-1 | TRBV27 | CASSLKGRGPVNNEQFF | TGTGCCAGCAGTTTAAAAGGCCGGGGTCCGGTAAACAATGAGCAGTTCTTC
. | . | TRBJ2-1 | TRBV24-1 | CATSRDGYNEQFF | TGTGCCACCAGCCGGGACGGATACAATGAGCAGTTCTTC
TRBD1 | . | TRBJ2-6 | TRBV5-4 | CASTWTGYGANVLTF | TGTGCCAGCACCTGGACAGGGTACGGGGCCAACGTCCTGACTTTC
. | many | TRBJ1-1 | TRBV6-6 | CASSYLSNTEAFF | TGTGCCAGCAGTTACCTATCGAACACTGAAGCTTTCTTT
. | few | TRBJ1-2 | TRBV27 | CASSMTGNYGYTF | TGTGCCAGCAGCATGACGGGTAACTATGGCTACACCTTC
. | many | TRBJ2-3 | TRBV28 | CASSPGGQRNTDTQYF | TGTGCCAGCAGCCCCGGGGGACAGCGAAACACAGATACGCAGTATTTT
. | few | TRBJ2-7 | TRBV5-5 | CASSLWAGAYEQYF | TGTGCCAGCAGCTTGTGGGCAGGGGCCTACGAGCAGTACTTC